Described below is a single TCR beta chain sequence and its context. In terms of age and location, participants ranged from roughly 18 to 100 years and lived in about 25 US areas. This entry belongs to a study of blood T cell repertoires in COVID-19. The wider study: Researchers got acute and convalescent COVID-19 samples from the United States, Italy and Spain.

The CDR3 totals 11 residues. Trimming stripped 7 bases from V and 7 bases from J, with 10 bases between. Looked up from germline, CDR1 is GTSNPN and CDR2 is SVGIG (reference sequence). As processed by the authors: How many nucleated cells were present was estimated from reference gene primer amplification. Here immunoSEQ multiplex PCR was the method, and the copy in TCRdb shows in-frame clones only, minus some. The V and J calls and clone size are taken from that table; D and trimming were inferred from the DNA. The table has roughly 330,000 clones, under 90% seen once. This chain connects TRBV30 to TRBJ1-4; no definite D call. Sequenced: PBMCs or T cells enriched from blood (not recorded which). This receptor was obtained from a woman between 18 and 29 years old who had recovered from COVID-19. As DNA, the CDR3 is TGTGCCTCGGAGGGCTCTGAAAAACTGTTTTTT. Translation gives CASEGSEKLFF.